A selection of T cell receptor beta chains follows, all from one sample in a study of CD8+CD57+ T cells in acquired aplastic anemia. TCRdb re-analysed the reads in MiXCR, keeping a single row per CDR3 protein. Of 42,000 or so distinct CDR3 sequences in the sample, around 63% are singletons; the top ten hold roughly a quarter. Sequences were obtained from sorted CD4+, CD8+, or CD8+CD57+ T cells (not recorded which) from PBMCs. The receptors derive from a human donor in good health, serving as a control. Each CDR3 is given with its conserved first and last residue. The D gene is left open where the match is weak. Only some rows state a clone size, as once, few, many or a class for expanded clones.

14	TRBV7-9	NA	TRBD1	TRBJ1-2	TGTGCCAGCAGCTTGACCGACAGGGTCGAAGGCTACACCTTC	CASSLTDRVEGYTF
13	TRBV24-1	NA	NA	TRBJ2-1	TGTGCCACCAGTGATTCAGGGATCAATGAGCAGTTCTTC	CATSDSGINEQFF
16	TRBV11-2	once	TRBD1	TRBJ1-2	TGTGCCAGCAGCTCGAGGACAGGGAAGGGGAGGGGTGGCTACACCTTC	CASSSRTGKGRGGYTF
12	TRBV7-2	NA	NA	TRBJ2-1	TGTGCCAGCAGTTCTAGCGTTAATGAGCAGTTCTTC	CASSSSVNEQFF
12	TRBV10-2	NA	NA	TRBJ1-1	TGCGCCAGCAAGGATTTGAACACTGAAGCTTTCTTT	CASKDLNTEAFF
15	TRBV27	many	TRBD1	TRBJ1-4	TGTGCCAGCAGTCTCCGACAGGGAGCTAATGAAAAACTGTTTTTT	CASSLRQGANEKLFF
16	TRBV10-3	many	NA	TRBJ2-6	TGTGCCATCAGTGAGTCGAGGGGGGCTGGGGCCAACGTCCTGACTTTC	CAISESRGAGANVLTF
13	TRBV29-1	NA	NA	TRBJ2-7	TGCAGCGTTGCGGCGGATAGCTCCTACGAGCAGTACTTC	CSVAADSSYEQYF
16	TRBV24-1	NA	NA	TRBJ2-1	TGTGCCACCAGTGATTTAGGGGTAGCGGACGACAATGAGCAGTTCTTC	CATSDLGVADDNEQFF
14	TRBV5-1	NA	NA	TRBJ2-5	TGCGCCAGCAGCGAACAAATAACGAAAGAGACCCAGTACTTC	CASSEQITKETQYF